These T cell receptor beta chains were read from a single sample in a study of T cells expressing NK-cell markers. Each CDR3 protein gets one entry in TCRdb, which reprocessed the 5' RACE reads and gives no DNA. This sample carries a few hundred thousand distinct CDR3 sequences, with roughly 5.5% going to the ten biggest clones. The sample was blood T cells: a sorted CD56 or NKG2C T cell subset, CD4+ or CD8+ T cells, or bulk PBMC T cells (not recorded which). The receptors come from a man aged 18 to 69 in good health. Each CDR3 is given with its conserved first and last residue. The order of the fields is V gene, J gene, CDR3 protein.

>TRBV7-2|TRBJ1-1
CASSLASGRTEAFF
>TRBV2|TRBJ2-7
CASSATSGGSFSYEQYF
>TRBV27|TRBJ1-1
CASKSRPGLFSTEAFF
>TRBV12-3/TRBV12-4|TRBJ2-7
CASSLASGGRSYEQYF
>TRBV6-5|TRBJ2-7
CASSYGGTGLREQYF
>TRBV18|TRBJ2-2
CASTTGTENTGELFF
>TRBV27|TRBJ2-7
CASRDPGQGYEQYF
>TRBV5-1|TRBJ2-1
CASSLAGTALYNEQFF
>TRBV28|TRBJ1-1
CASSLQGGQVEAFF
>TRBV11-2|TRBJ2-1
CASSQGNEQFF
>TRBV7-6|TRBJ1-5
CASSLSGTANQPQHF
>TRBV18|TRBJ2-1
CASSSQLAGGNNEQFF
>TRBV6-1|TRBJ2-3
CASSDPGAGHDTQYF
>TRBV7-8|TRBJ1-6
CASSLEAGFEGTLHF
>TRBV7-2|TRBJ2-7
CASSTQSGGGLSEQYF
>TRBV6-1|TRBJ2-7
CASSTRPQSYEQYF
>TRBV21-1|TRBJ1-2
CASGNPPGTGESGYTF
>TRBV20-1|TRBJ1-2
CSAQTDYYGYTF
>TRBV28|TRBJ1-1
CASSFAGSMNTEAFF
>TRBV11-3|TRBJ2-2
CASSLGRASGELFF
>TRBV3-1|TRBJ1-4
CASSHRTGNNEKLFF
>TRBV7-8|TRBJ2-7
CASSLDTGGGRGEQYF
>TRBV11-2|TRBJ2-7
CASSSERWADRGYEQYF
>TRBV20-1|TRBJ2-3
CSAPRGSGITDTQYF
>TRBV3-1|TRBJ2-3
CASSPGFTLTSTDTQYF
>TRBV5-1|TRBJ2-2
CASSTRDGWDRQDTGELFF
>TRBV5-1|TRBJ2-1
CASSSDRGSYNEQFF
>TRBV6-5|TRBJ2-5
CASSAFQETQYF
>TRBV12-3/TRBV12-4|TRBJ1-6
CASSDRDPESPLHF
>TRBV14|TRBJ2-7
CASRYEGYEQYF
>TRBV20-1|TRBJ2-3
CRAGTSGGWDTQYF
>TRBV29-1|TRBJ1-2
CSVLIAIGWGYTF
>TRBV20-1|TRBJ1-1
CSASPDRVIFSFMNTEAFF
>TRBV7-7|TRBJ2-3
CASSLGRGGRADTQYF
>TRBV12-3/TRBV12-4|TRBJ1-2
CASSFLSGYTF
>TRBV5-1|TRBJ2-2
CASSLSVRTNTGELFF
>TRBV6-5|TRBJ1-5
CASRTQPGGEGNQPQHF
>TRBV12-3/TRBV12-4|TRBJ2-6
CASSTGQGLFGANVLTF
>TRBV7-6|TRBJ2-1
CASSPSGGAGAYNEQFF
>TRBV6-1|TRBJ2-1
CASRQPGQGNEQFF
>TRBV19|TRBJ1-1
CASTRQGQQGEAFF
>TRBV10-3|TRBJ2-5
CAIRDSGGQETQYF
>TRBV20-1|TRBJ2-3
CSARDSPDPPQYF
>TRBV5-1|TRBJ1-2
CASSFGQGAFYGYTF
>TRBV12-3/TRBV12-4|TRBJ1-1
CASSFRGLTEAFF
>TRBV12-3/TRBV12-4|TRBJ1-2
CASSPRQADGYTF
>TRBV5-1|TRBJ2-7
CASSLVNRDGDEQYF
>TRBV2|TRBJ2-1
CASSAEGGSYNEQFF
>TRBV21-1|TRBJ1-5
CASSKEAGKSNQPQHF
>TRBV9|TRBJ2-5
CASSVTFRGSETQYF
>TRBV5-4|TRBJ2-1
CASSRDRANEQFF
>TRBV6-2/TRBV6-3|TRBJ2-7
CASRSLAGTGGEQYF
>TRBV29-1|TRBJ1-1
CSGGLNTEAFF